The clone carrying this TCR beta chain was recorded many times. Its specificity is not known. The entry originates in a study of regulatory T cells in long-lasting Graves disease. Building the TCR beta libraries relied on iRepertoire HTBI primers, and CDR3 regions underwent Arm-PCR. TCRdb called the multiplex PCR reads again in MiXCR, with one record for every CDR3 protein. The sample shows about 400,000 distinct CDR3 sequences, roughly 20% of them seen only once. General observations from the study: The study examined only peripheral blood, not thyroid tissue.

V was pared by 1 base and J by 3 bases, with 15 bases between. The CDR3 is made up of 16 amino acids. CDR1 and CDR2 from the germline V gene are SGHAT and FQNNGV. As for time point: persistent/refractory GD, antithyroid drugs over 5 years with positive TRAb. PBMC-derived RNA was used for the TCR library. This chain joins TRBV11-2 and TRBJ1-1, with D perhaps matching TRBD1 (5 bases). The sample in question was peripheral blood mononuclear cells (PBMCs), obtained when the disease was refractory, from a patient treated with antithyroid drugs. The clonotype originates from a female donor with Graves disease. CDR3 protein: CASSLGPGRFDTEAFF. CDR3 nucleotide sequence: TGTGCCAGCAGCTTAGGCCCAGGGAGATTTGACACTGAAGCTTTCTTT. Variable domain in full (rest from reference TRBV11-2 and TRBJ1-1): EAGVAQSPRYKIIEKRQSVAFWCNPISGHATLYWYQQILGQGPKLLIQFQNNGVVDDSQLPKDRFSAERLKGVDSTLKIQPAKLEDSAVYLCASSLGPGRFDTEAFFGQGTRLTVV.